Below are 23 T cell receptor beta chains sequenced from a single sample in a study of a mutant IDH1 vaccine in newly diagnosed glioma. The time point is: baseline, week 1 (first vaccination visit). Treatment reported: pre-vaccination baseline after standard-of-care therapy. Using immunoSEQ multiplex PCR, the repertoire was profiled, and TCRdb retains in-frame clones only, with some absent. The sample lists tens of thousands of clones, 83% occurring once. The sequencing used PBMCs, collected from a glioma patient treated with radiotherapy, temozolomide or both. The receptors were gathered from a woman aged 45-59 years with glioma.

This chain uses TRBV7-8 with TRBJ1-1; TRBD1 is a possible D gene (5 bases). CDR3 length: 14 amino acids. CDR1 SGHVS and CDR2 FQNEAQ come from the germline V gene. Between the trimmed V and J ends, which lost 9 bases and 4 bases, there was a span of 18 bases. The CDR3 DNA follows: TGTGCCAGTCGGGGGGGAGCCAAAAGCACTGAAGCTTTCTTT. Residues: CASRGGAKSTEAFF.

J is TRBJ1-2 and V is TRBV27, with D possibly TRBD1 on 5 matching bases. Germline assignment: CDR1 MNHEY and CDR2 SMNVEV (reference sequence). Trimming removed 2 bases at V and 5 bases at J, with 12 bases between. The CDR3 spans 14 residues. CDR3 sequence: CASSLHSKGYGYTF. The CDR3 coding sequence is TGTGCCAGCAGTTTACACTCTAAGGGGTATGGCTACACCTTC.

In DNA form, the CDR3 reads TGTGCCAGCAGCCTCCGAACTAATAACTATGGCTACACCTTC. Protein: CASSLRTNNYGYTF. The chain recombines TRBV27 with TRBJ1-2; D not certain. Germline values: CDR1 MNHEY, CDR2 SMNVEV (reference sequence). The V end was cut by 6 bases, the J end by 1 base, with 12 bases between. This CDR3 is 14 amino acids long.

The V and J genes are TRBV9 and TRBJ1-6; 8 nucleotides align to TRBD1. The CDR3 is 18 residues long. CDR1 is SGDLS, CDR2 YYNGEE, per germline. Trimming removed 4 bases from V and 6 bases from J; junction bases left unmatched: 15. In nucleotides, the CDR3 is TGTGCCAGCAGCCCAGGGACAGGAGCTGTTTGGGTTAATTCACCCCTCCACTTT. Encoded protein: CASSPGTGAVWVNSPLHF.

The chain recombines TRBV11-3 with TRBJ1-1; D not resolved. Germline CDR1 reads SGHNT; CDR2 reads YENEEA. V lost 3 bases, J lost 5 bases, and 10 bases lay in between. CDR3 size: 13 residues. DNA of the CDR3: TGTGCCAGCAGCTTCGTCGAGGGAACTGAAGCTTTCTTT. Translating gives CASSFVEGTEAFF.

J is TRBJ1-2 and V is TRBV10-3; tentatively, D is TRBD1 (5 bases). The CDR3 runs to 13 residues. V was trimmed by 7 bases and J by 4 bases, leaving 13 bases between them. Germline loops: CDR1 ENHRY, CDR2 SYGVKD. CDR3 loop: CAIMGDDRYGYTF. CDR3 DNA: TGTGCCATCATGGGGGATGACCGCTATGGCTACACCTTC.

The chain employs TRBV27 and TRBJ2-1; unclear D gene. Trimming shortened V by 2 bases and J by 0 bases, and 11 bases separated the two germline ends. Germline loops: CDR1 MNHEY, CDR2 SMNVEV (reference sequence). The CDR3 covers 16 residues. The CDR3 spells CASSLGWQSSYNEQFF. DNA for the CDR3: TGTGCCAGCAGTTTAGGATGGCAGAGCTCCTACAATGAGCAGTTCTTC.

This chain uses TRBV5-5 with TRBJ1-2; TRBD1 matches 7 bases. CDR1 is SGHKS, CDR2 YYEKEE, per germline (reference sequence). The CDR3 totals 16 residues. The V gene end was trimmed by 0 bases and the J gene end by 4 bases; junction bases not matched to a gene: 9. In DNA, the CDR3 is TGTGCCAGCAGCTTGGTACGTGGGACAGACATCTATGGCTACACCTTC. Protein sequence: CASSLVRGTDIYGYTF.

The chain's CDR3 is CASSEPGLASNTGELFF. The CDR3 region has the DNA TGCGCCAGCAGTGAGCCCGGACTAGCCTCGAACACCGGGGAGCTGTTTTTT. V is TRBV10-1 and J is TRBJ2-2; 8 bases align to TRBD2. V was pared by 2 bases and J by 0 bases, with 5 bases of the junction left unmatched. The CDR3 has 17 residues. Germline CDR1 WNHNN, CDR2 SYGVQD (reference sequence).

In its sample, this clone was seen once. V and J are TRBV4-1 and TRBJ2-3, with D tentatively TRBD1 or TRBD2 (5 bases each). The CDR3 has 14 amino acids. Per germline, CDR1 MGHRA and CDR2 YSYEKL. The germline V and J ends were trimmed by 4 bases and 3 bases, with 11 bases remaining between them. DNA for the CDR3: TGCGCCAGCAGCCCCCAGTGGGGGACAGATACGCAGTATTTT. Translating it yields CASSPQWGTDTQYF.

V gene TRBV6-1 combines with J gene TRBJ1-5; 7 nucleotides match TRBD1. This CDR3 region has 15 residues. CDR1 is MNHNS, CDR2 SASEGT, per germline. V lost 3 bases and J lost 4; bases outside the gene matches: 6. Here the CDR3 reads CASSDKQGFNQPQHF. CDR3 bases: TGTGCCAGCAGTGACAAACAGGGGTTTAATCAGCCCCAGCATTTT.

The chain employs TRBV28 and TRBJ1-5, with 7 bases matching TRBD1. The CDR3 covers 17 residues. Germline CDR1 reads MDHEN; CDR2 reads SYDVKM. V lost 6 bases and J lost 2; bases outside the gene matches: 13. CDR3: CASSRGQESGGNQPQHF. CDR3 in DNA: TGTGCCAGCAGCCGAGGACAGGAGAGCGGTGGCAATCAGCCCCAGCATTTT.

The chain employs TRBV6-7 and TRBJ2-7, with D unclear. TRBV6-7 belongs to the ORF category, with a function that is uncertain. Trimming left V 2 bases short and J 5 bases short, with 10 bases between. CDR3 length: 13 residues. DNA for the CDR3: TGTGCCAGCAGTTACGGTAAAGGGCACGAGCAGTACTTC. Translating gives CASSYGKGHEQYF.

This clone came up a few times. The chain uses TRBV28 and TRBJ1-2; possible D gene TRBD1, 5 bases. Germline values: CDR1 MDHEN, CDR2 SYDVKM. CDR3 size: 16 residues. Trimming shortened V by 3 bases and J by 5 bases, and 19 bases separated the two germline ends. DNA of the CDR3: TGTGCCAGCAGTTTGAGACAGACTTTGCTTTTGTATGGCTACACCTTC. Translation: CASSLRQTLLLYGYTF.

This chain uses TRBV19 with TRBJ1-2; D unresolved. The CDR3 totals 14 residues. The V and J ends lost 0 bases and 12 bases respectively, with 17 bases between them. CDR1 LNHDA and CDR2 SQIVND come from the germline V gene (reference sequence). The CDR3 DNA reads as TGTGCCAGTAGTATAGACGGTATTAGCCGAGAGAACACCTTC. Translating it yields CASSIDGISRENTF.

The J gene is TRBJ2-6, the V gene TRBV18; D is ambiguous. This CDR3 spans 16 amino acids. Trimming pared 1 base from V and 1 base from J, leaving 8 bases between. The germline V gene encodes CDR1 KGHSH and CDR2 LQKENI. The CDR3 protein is CASSPRDKSGANVLTF. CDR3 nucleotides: TGTGCCAGCTCACCACGAGACAAATCTGGGGCCAACGTCCTGACTTTC.

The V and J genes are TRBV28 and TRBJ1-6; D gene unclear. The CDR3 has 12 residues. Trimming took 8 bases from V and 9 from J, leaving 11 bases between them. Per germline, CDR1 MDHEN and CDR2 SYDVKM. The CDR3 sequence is CASLSPGSPLHF. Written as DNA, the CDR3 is TGTGCCAGCCTTTCGCCGGGTTCACCCCTCCACTTT.

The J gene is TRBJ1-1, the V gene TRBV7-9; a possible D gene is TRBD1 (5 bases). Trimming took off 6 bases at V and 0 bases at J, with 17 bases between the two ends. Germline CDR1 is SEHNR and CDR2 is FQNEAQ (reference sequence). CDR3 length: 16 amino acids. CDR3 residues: CASSTGQNHLNTEAFF. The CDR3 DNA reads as TGTGCCAGCAGTACGGGGCAAAACCATCTGAACACTGAAGCTTTCTTT.

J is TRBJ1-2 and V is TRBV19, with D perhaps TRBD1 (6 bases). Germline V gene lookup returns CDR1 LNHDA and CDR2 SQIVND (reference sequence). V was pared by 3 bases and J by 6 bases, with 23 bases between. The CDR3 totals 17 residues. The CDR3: CASSIRASRGRSHGYTF. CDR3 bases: TGTGCCAGTAGTATTCGCGCGTCCCGGGGGCGTAGTCATGGCTACACCTTC. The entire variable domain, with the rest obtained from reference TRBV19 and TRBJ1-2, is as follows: DGGITQSPKYLFRKEGQNVTLSCEQNLNHDAMYWYRQDPGQGLRLIYYSQIVNDFQKGDIAEGYSVSREKKESFPLTVTSAQKNPTAFYLCASSIRASRGRSHGYTFGSGTRLTVV.

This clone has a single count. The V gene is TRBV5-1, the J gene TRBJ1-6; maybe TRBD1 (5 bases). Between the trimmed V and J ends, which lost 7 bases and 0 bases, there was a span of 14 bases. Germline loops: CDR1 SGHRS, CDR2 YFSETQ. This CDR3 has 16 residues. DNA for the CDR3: TGCGCCAGCTCCAGGGCAGAGAGCTCCTATAATTCACCCCTCCACTTT. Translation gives CASSRAESSYNSPLHF. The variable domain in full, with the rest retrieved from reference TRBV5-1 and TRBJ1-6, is KAGVTQTPRYLIKTRGQQVTLSCSPISGHRSVSWYQQTPGQGLQFLFEYFSETQRNKGNFPGRFSGRQFSNSRSEMNVSTLELGDSALYLCASSRAESSYNSPLHFGNGTRLTVT.

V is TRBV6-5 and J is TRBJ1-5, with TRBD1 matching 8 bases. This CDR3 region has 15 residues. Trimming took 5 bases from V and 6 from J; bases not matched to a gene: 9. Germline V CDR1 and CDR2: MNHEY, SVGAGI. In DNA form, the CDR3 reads TGTGCCAGCAGTAGGGGTCAGGGGGCGGGTCAGCCCCAGCATTTT. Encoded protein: CASSRGQGAGQPQHF.

The CDR3 loop is CASSLLRINQGQYF. The CDR3 DNA is TGTGCCAGCAGCTTACTCAGGATCAATCAAGGGCAGTACTTC. The chain is built from TRBV7-8 and TRBJ2-7, with D unclear. CDR3 length: 14 amino acids. Trimming took 2 bases from V and 9 from J, leaving 17 bases between them. Per germline, CDR1 SGHVS and CDR2 FQNEAQ. Supplemented by reference TRBV7-8 and TRBJ2-7, the full variable domain reads GAGVSQSPRYKVAKRGQDVALRCDPISGHVSLFWYQQALGQGPEFLTYFQNEAQLDKSGLPSDRFFAERPEGSVSTLKIQRTQQEDSAVYLCASSLLRINQGQYFGPGTRLTVT.

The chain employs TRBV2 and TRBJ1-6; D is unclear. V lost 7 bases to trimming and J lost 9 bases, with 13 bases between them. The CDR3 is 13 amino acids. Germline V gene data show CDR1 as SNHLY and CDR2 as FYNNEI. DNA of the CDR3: TGTGCCAGCATGCCGGGAAGCCCTTCACCCCTCCACTTT. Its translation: CASMPGSPSPLHF.